This passage covers 22 T cell receptor beta chains from one sample sequenced in a study of blood T cell repertoires in COVID-19. TCRdb's table, derived via immunoSEQ multiplex PCR, lists solely in-frame clones and lacks some. The top ten clones hold under 35% of a sample with about 100,000 clones, roughly 85% of them seen once. The sample comprised peripheral blood. The receptors derive from a man aged 65 to 85 with active or convalescent COVID-19.

The rearrangement joins TRBV9 to TRBJ1-6; 8 bases fit TRBD1. From germline, CDR1 is SGDLS and CDR2 YYNGEE. With V trimmed by 3 bases and J by 7 bases, 3 bases remained unmatched. CDR3 size: 14 residues. CDR3 in amino acids: CASSAGQANSPLHF. Here the CDR3 DNA reads TGTGCCAGCAGCGCGGGACAGGCCAATTCACCCCTCCACTTT.

This clone was detected only a few times. The CDR3: CASSHKELGLSFF. The CDR3 DNA reads as TGTGCCAGCAGTCATAAGGAGTTGGGACTTTCGTTCTTC. The rearrangement links TRBV6-5 to TRBJ2-1; the D gene is possibly TRBD2 (6 bases). Looked up from germline, CDR1 is MNHEY and CDR2 is SVGAGI. This CDR3 region has 13 residues. Trimming shortened V by 5 bases and J by 15 bases, and 20 bases separated the two germline ends.

This chain joins TRBV4-1 and TRBJ2-7; the match to TRBD1 covers 7 bases. Germline V gene lookup returns CDR1 MGHRA and CDR2 YSYEKL. CDR3 length: 15 residues. V dropped 2 bases and J dropped 5; count of bases not matched to a gene: 9. This CDR3 reads CASSQNRDSFHEQYF. CDR3 in DNA: TGCGCCAGCAGCCAAAACCGGGACAGCTTCCACGAGCAGTACTTC.

V gene TRBV3-1 (or the pseudogene TRBV3-2) combines with J gene TRBJ2-7; D is perhaps TRBD1 (6 bases). V lost 0 bases and J lost 2, with 14 bases in between. CDR1 and CDR2 (germline): LGHDT, YNNKEL (reference sequence). The CDR3 contains 16 residues. As DNA, the CDR3 is TGTGCCAGCAGCCAAGATGGTGGCCAGGGGACCTACGAGCAGTACTTC. Amino acids: CASSQDGGQGTYEQYF.

The V call is TRBV27, the J call TRBJ1-1; D gene ambiguous. V lost 0 bases and J 11 bases, leaving 16 bases between the germline ends. Germline loops: CDR1 MNHEY, CDR2 SMNVEV (reference sequence). CDR3 length: 14 amino acids. The CDR3: CASSLSGSSGRAFF. The CDR3 nucleotides are TGTGCCAGCAGTTTATCCGGTAGTTCGGGGAGGGCTTTCTTT.

In this sample, this clone turned up a few times. The chain is built from TRBV2 and TRBJ1-1; the D is unclear. Deletions cut 7 bases from V and 10 bases from J, with 16 bases between. Germline V gene sequence: CDR1 SNHLY, CDR2 FYNNEI. The CDR3 contains 12 residues. The CDR3 protein is CASTIEDFRAFF. CDR3 bases: TGTGCCAGCACCATAGAGGACTTCCGAGCTTTCTTT.

The J gene is TRBJ2-3, the V gene TRBV10-2; 8 nucleotides line up with TRBD1. Unmatched junction bases numbered 6, after V lost 2 bases and J lost 5 bases. Germline-derived CDR1 and CDR2 are WSHSY and SAAADI. This CDR3 has 15 residues. The DNA for the CDR3 is TGCGCCAGCAGTGAGAGGGACAGGTTGAAAGATACGCAGTATTTT. Protein sequence: CASSERDRLKDTQYF.

The rearrangement links TRBV15 to TRBJ1-5, with a tentative D call TRBD1 (6 bases). Germline CDR1 reads LNHNV; CDR2 reads YYDKDF (reference sequence). V was shortened by 2 bases and J by 3 bases, with 11 bases between the two germline ends. The CDR3 extends over 15 amino acids. The CDR3 DNA reads as TGTGCCACCAGCAGAACAGGGTCGGTCAATCAGCCCCAGCATTTT. Its translation: CATSRTGSVNQPQHF.

The CDR3 sequence is CSVEEGAALNTEAFF. The DNA for the CDR3 is TGCAGCGTTGAAGAGGGAGCAGCTTTGAACACTGAAGCTTTCTTT. The chain is built from TRBV29-1 and TRBJ1-1, with D hard to call. V lost 0 bases, J lost 0 bases, and 11 bases lay in between. The CDR3 contains 15 residues. Germline CDR1 is SQVTM and CDR2 is ANQGSEA. Drawing the rest from reference TRBV29-1 and TRBJ1-1, the complete variable domain is SAVISQKPSRDICQRGTSLTIQCQVDSQVTMMFWYRQQPGQSLTLIATANQGSEATYESGFVIDKFPISRPNLTFSTLTVSNMSPEDSSIYLCSVEEGAALNTEAFFGQGTRLTVV.

In this sample, this clone turned up a few times. The chain combines TRBV27 with TRBJ1-5; a weak D match, TRBD1 (5 bases). The CDR3 sequence is 17 residues long. Germline V gene sequence: CDR1 MNHEY, CDR2 SMNVEV (reference sequence). V lost 5 bases, J lost 0 bases, and 17 bases lay in between. The DNA of the CDR3 is TGTGCCAGCAGTCCAGCCGACAGATTCCCTAGCAATCAGCCCCAGCATTTT. It specifies CASSPADRFPSNQPQHF.

This chain joins TRBV19 and TRBJ2-6; D gene unclear. Germline CDR1 is LNHDA and CDR2 is SQIVND (reference sequence). V was cut by 3 bases and J by 0 bases, with 9 bases left in between. This CDR3 has 16 residues. The CDR3 DNA follows: TGTGCCAGTAGTATTCACCCAGGCTCTGGGGCCAACGTCCTGACTTTC. Translation: CASSIHPGSGANVLTF.

As for this clone: The junction departs from the called germline gene at one end, perhaps through a read error. The rearrangement joins TRBV5-5 to TRBJ2-3, with D possibly TRBD1 on 6 matching bases. CDR3 length equals 14 residues. Germline lookup yields CDR1 SGHKS and CDR2 YYEKEE (reference sequence). The DNA for the CDR3 is TGTGCCAGCAGGTTGGCGGACAGCCCAGATACGCAGTATTTT. Encoded protein: CASRLADSPDTQYF. Full variable domain (outside the CDR3, taken from reference TRBV5-5 and TRBJ2-3): DAGVTQSPTHLIKTRGQQVTLRCSPISGHKSVSWYQQVLGQGPQFIFQYYEKEERGRGNFPDRFSARQFPNYSSELNVNALLLGDSALYLCASRLADSPDTQYFGPGTRLTVL.

V gene TRBV12-5 combines with J gene TRBJ1-1, with unresolved D. The length of the CDR3 is 13 residues. V lost 3 bases and J 4 bases, leaving 9 bases between the germline ends. CDR1 LGHNT and CDR2 FRNRAP come from the germline V gene. CDR3 coding DNA: TGTGCTAGTGGTTTAGCGGGGTTCACTGAAGCTTTCTTT. Its translation: CASGLAGFTEAFF.

The sample holds a few counts of this clone. This chain connects TRBV19 to TRBJ2-2; D not resolved. Germline lookup yields CDR1 LNHDA and CDR2 SQIVND (reference sequence). V dropped 5 bases and J dropped 4 bases, with 11 bases sitting between them. The CDR3 extends over 14 amino acids. CDR3 bases: TGTGCCAGTAGTGGCGGCACGGGCACCGGGGAGCTGTTTTTT. Its translation is CASSGGTGTGELFF.

The chain joins TRBV29-1 to TRBJ2-5; tentative D call: TRBD1 (7 bases). The CDR3 spans 15 residues. Trimming pared 6 bases from V and 6 bases from J, leaving 23 bases between. CDR1 and CDR2 from the germline V gene are SQVTM and ANQGSEA. The CDR3 nucleotides read TGCAGCGTAGATGGTCTGCGGGACAGTCAAAAGACCCAGTACTTC. This codes for CSVDGLRDSQKTQYF.

The V gene is TRBV5-1, the J gene TRBJ2-5; D possibly corresponds to TRBD1 (5 bases). Germline V gives CDR1 SGHRS, CDR2 YFSETQ. This CDR3 comprises 15 residues. The V end lost 3 bases, the J end lost 5 bases, and 17 bases lay between the germline ends. The CDR3 region has the DNA TGCGCCAGCAGCTCGCAGGGCTCGATTGGGGAGACCCAGTACTTC. Its protein product is CASSSQGSIGETQYF.

This chain connects TRBV5-4 to TRBJ2-5; 8 bases match TRBD1. From germline, CDR1 is SGHNT and CDR2 YYREEE (reference sequence). The J segment lost 5 bases and the V segment lost 1 base, leaving 4 bases of the junction unmatched. The CDR3 contains 14 residues. CDR3 nucleotide sequence: TGTGCCAGCAGCTTGCAGGGGGCCCAGGAGACCCAGTACTTC. The encoded protein is CASSLQGAQETQYF.

The V call is TRBV24-1, the J call TRBJ1-2, with 9 bases fitting TRBD1. Looked up from germline, CDR1 is KGHDR and CDR2 is SFDVKD. After removal of 3 bases from V and 8 bases from J, the junction contained 6 bases not matched to a gene. The CDR3 is made up of 14 amino acids. The CDR3 spells CATSDNGQGLGYTF. The CDR3 DNA sequence: TGTGCCACCAGTGATAACGGACAGGGGTTGGGCTACACCTTC.

This chain uses TRBV5-4 with TRBJ2-1; D is perhaps TRBD2 (6 bases). Germline assignment: CDR1 SGHNT and CDR2 YYREEE (reference sequence). The CDR3 totals 14 residues. The ends were cut back, 3 bases at V and 4 bases at J, with 11 bases in the middle. The CDR3, as DNA: TGTGCCAGCAGCTCCGGGACTCGATACAATGAGCAGTTCTTC. Translating it yields CASSSGTRYNEQFF.

There are many counts of this clone. This chain connects TRBV5-5 to TRBJ2-7; 9 positions agree with TRBD1. Germline CDR1 SGHKS, CDR2 YYEKEE (reference sequence). This CDR3 region has 16 residues. Trimming cost V 0 bases and J 6 bases; bases outside gene matches: 10. CDR3 DNA sequence: TGTGCCAGCAGCTTGGTGGTCGGGACAGGGTATCGCGAGCAGTACTTC. This encodes CASSLVVGTGYREQYF.

This rearrangement joins TRBV5-1 to TRBJ1-2, with D possibly being TRBD1 (6 bases). Germline V CDR1 and CDR2: SGHRS, YFSETQ. The CDR3 loop spans 12 amino acids. Trimming took off 2 bases at V and 9 bases at J, with 11 bases between the two ends. In nucleotides, the CDR3 is TGCGCCAGCAGCTTTAACAGGGATAGCTACACCTTC. Translation gives CASSFNRDSYTF. The full variable domain, its missing parts supplied by reference TRBV5-1 and TRBJ1-2, is KAGVTQTPRYLIKTRGQQVTLSCSPISGHRSVSWYQQTPGQGLQFLFEYFSETQRNKGNFPGRFSGRQFSNSRSEMNVSTLELGDSALYLCASSFNRDSYTFGSGTRLTVV.

The rearrangement links TRBV5-6 to TRBJ2-1; 7 nucleotides align to TRBD2. In germline, CDR1 is SGHDT, CDR2 YYEEEE. The CDR3 runs to 14 residues. After removal of 5 bases from V and 0 bases from J, the junction contained 2 bases not matched to a gene. This chain's CDR3 is CASRRTSSYNEQFF. The DNA for the CDR3 is TGTGCCAGCAGGCGGACTAGCTCCTACAATGAGCAGTTCTTC. Filled out from reference TRBV5-6 and TRBJ2-1, the complete variable domain reads DAGVTQSPTHLIKTRGQQVTLRCSPKSGHDTVSWYQQALGQGPQFIFQYYEEEERQRGNFPDRFSGHQFPNYSSELNVNALLLGDSALYLCASRRTSSYNEQFFGPGTRLTVL.